Presented here are 26 T cell receptor beta chains from one specimen sequenced in a study of shared clonotypes between healthy human individuals. Measured with immunoSEQ multiplex PCR; TCRdb has only the in-frame clones, and not every one. The sample lists nearly 1 million clones; over 75% were seen once. Sequencing used memory CD4+ T cells sorted from blood. Noted subset: CD45RA-negative fraction. All receptors derive from a man between 18 and 29 years old in good health.

The chain is built from TRBV4-1 and TRBJ2-5; 7 bases align to TRBD2. The CDR3 length is 16 residues. The germline V gene has CDR1 MGHRA and CDR2 YSYEKL. The trim removed 1 base at V and 1 base at J, leaving 6 bases unmatched. CDR3 sequence reads: CASSQGLAVTQETQYF. The CDR3 region has the DNA TGCGCCAGCAGCCAAGGGCTAGCGGTAACCCAAGAGACCCAGTACTTC.

The genes are TRBV6-5 and TRBJ1-5; TRBD1 matches 7 bases. CDR1 is MNHEY, CDR2 SVGAGI, per germline. V gave up 5 bases and J gave up 8 bases; unmatched junction bases: 6. The CDR3 sequence is 13 residues long. CDR3 nucleotide sequence: TGTGCCAGCAGTGCGACAGGGCGGGAGCCCCAGCATTTT. Translating it yields CASSATGREPQHF.

This clone was recorded a few times. The chain is built from TRBV18 and TRBJ2-7, with D perhaps TRBD1 or TRBD2 (5 bases each). CDR1 is KGHSH and CDR2 is LQKENI in the germline V gene. The CDR3 contains 15 residues. V lost 3 bases and J lost 3, with 15 bases in between. The CDR3 here is CASSPQGLGNYEQYF. CDR3 DNA: TGTGCCAGCTCACCGCAGGGCCTCGGGAACTACGAGCAGTACTTC.

About this clone: The sample carries other DNA sequences with the same CDR3. This chain joins TRBV2 and TRBJ2-4; unclear D gene. The V and J ends lost 3 bases and 0 bases respectively, with 6 bases between them. CDR3 length: 14 residues. Germline loops: CDR1 SNHLY, CDR2 FYNNEI. The CDR3 DNA sequence: TGTGCCAGCAGTGATGGGGTAGCCAAAAACATTCAGTACTTC. Its protein product is CASSDGVAKNIQYF.

The DNA of the CDR3 is TGTGCCAGCAGTTCCAGCCGTATGGACACTGAAGCTTTCTTT. Translation: CASSSSRMDTEAFF. The rearrangement links TRBV27 to TRBJ1-1; D is ambiguous. Looked up from germline, CDR1 is MNHEY and CDR2 is SMNVEV (reference sequence). This CDR3 has 14 amino acids. Trimming stripped 4 bases from V and 3 bases from J, with 12 bases between.

CDR3 region: CASSDKKSNTGELFF. CDR3 in DNA: TGTGCCAGCAGTGATAAAAAATCGAACACCGGGGAGCTGTTTTTT. This chain connects TRBV14 to TRBJ2-2, with unresolved D. The CDR3 spans 15 residues. Trimming shortened V by 6 bases and J by 0 bases, and 11 bases separated the two germline ends. Looked up from germline, CDR1 is SGHDN and CDR2 is FVKESK.

This clone has just one count. The chain has TRBV7-2 and TRBJ2-4; perhaps TRBD2 as D (7 bases). Trimming left V 5 bases short and J 1 base short, with 15 bases between. The CDR3 extends over 16 amino acids. CDR1 and CDR2 from the germline V gene are SGHTA and FQGNSA. CDR3 loop: CASSPRGATAKNIQYF. CDR3 sequence (DNA): TGTGCCAGCAGCCCCCGGGGGGCTACCGCCAAAAACATTCAGTACTTC.

This rearrangement joins TRBV15 to TRBJ2-3; 10 bases align to TRBD2. The CDR3 extends over 16 amino acids. CDR1 LNHNV and CDR2 YYDKDF come from the germline V gene (reference sequence). V was clipped by 6 bases and J by 2 bases; unmatched bases: 8. CDR3 protein: CATSFSGRGHTDTQYF. DNA for the CDR3: TGTGCCACCAGTTTCAGCGGGAGGGGGCACACAGATACGCAGTATTTT.

The gene calls are TRBV6-6 and TRBJ1-1, with D hard to call. Trimming left V 6 bases short and J 1 base short, with 15 bases between. Germline CDR1 and CDR2: MNHNY and SVGAGI (reference sequence). The CDR3 consists of 15 residues. CDR3: CASSPRLWGNTEAFF. The CDR3 bases are TGTGCCAGCAGCCCGAGGTTGTGGGGGAACACTGAAGCTTTCTTT.

This clone came up a few times. This chain links TRBV19 with TRBJ1-2, with 7 bases aligning to TRBD1. Germline V gene data show CDR1 as LNHDA and CDR2 as SQIVND (reference sequence). This CDR3 has 15 residues. The V and J ends lost 5 bases and 0 bases, in that order; junction bases with no gene match: 6. DNA for the CDR3: TGTGCCAGTAGTTCCAGCGGACAGGCTAACTATGGCTACACCTTC. Protein product: CASSSSGQANYGYTF.

The rearrangement links TRBV18 to TRBJ1-5; TRBD1 might be the D (5 bases). Trimming shortened V by 2 bases and J by 9 bases, and 20 bases separated the two germline ends. Germline CDR1 and CDR2: KGHSH and LQKENI. The CDR3 runs to 16 residues. CDR3 amino acids: CASSPTGAGPSGPQHF. CDR3 bases: TGTGCCAGCTCACCAACCGGGGCAGGGCCCTCGGGGCCCCAGCATTTT.

The chain links TRBV6-1 to TRBJ1-1; maybe TRBD1 (5 bases). Looked up from germline, CDR1 is MNHNS and CDR2 is SASEGT. V was cut by 7 bases and J by 1 base, with 10 bases left in between. There are 13 residues in the CDR3. CDR3 region: CASKRTSNTEAFF. CDR3 coding DNA: TGTGCCAGCAAACGGACATCGAACACTGAAGCTTTCTTT.

This chain links TRBV4-2 with TRBJ2-5, with D maybe TRBD2 (6 bases). Per the germline V gene, CDR1 is LGHNA and CDR2 is YNFKEQ. The ends were cut back, 0 bases at V and 0 bases at J, with 11 bases in the middle. There are 16 residues in the CDR3. The CDR3 coding sequence is TGTGCCAGCAGCCAAGATTGGGGGGTCAACCAAGAGACCCAGTACTTC. It yields the protein CASSQDWGVNQETQYF.

V gene TRBV11-2 combines with J gene TRBJ1-2; no firm D call. Trimming shortened V by 5 bases and J by 3 bases, and 10 bases separated the two germline ends. The V gene's germline CDR1 is SGHAT and CDR2 FQNNGV. This CDR3 is built from 13 residues. This CDR3 reads CASSIQTYYGYTF. CDR3 DNA: TGTGCCAGCAGCATTCAGACCTACTATGGCTACACCTTC.

This chain links TRBV5-1 with TRBJ2-3; D gene ambiguous. V lost 0 bases to trimming and J lost 2 bases, with 13 bases between them. CDR1 SGHRS and CDR2 YFSETQ come from the germline V gene. This CDR3 has 16 amino acids. The CDR3 sequence is CASSLEIADNTDTQYF. The DNA of the CDR3 is TGCGCCAGCAGCTTGGAAATCGCGGATAACACAGATACGCAGTATTTT.

Details on this clone: The identical CDR3 is also encoded by other nucleotide sequences in the sample. The gene calls are TRBV4-1 and TRBJ2-7; 10 bases agree with TRBD1. V was clipped by 1 base and J by 5 bases; unmatched bases: 8. Germline-derived CDR1 and CDR2 are MGHRA and YSYEKL. The CDR3 has 16 residues. CDR3 region: CASSQAPGQGLHEQYF. The CDR3 nucleotides read TGCGCCAGCAGCCAAGCGCCGGGACAGGGGTTGCACGAGCAGTACTTC.

This sequence joins TRBV19 and TRBJ2-1, with D unresolved. The germline V and J ends were trimmed by 6 bases and 2 bases, with 5 bases remaining between them. The CDR3 is made up of 12 amino acids. Germline-derived CDR1 and CDR2 are LNHDA and SQIVND (reference sequence). CDR3 residues: CASRDPYNEQFF. DNA for the CDR3: TGTGCCAGTAGAGACCCCTACAATGAGCAGTTCTTC.

This chain uses TRBV5-1 with TRBJ1-3; D not certain. The V end was cut by 1 base, the J end by 3 bases, with 14 bases between. Germline CDR1 SGHRS, CDR2 YFSETQ. The CDR3 loop spans 16 amino acids. CDR3 nucleotides: TGCGCCAGCAGCTTGAATTGGGCAGGAAATGGAAACACCATATATTTT. Translation gives CASSLNWAGNGNTIYF.

This clone was observed a few times. The J gene is TRBJ1-5, the V gene TRBV11-2; no firm D call. This CDR3 region has 14 residues. The germline gives CDR1 SGHAT, CDR2 FQNNGV. Between the trimmed V and J ends, which lost 0 bases and 5 bases, there was a span of 8 bases. CDR3 sequence reads: CASSLDSSYQPQHF. The CDR3 nucleotides are TGTGCCAGCAGCTTAGACAGTAGTTATCAGCCCCAGCATTTT.

The chain has TRBV2 and TRBJ2-3; D perhaps matches TRBD1 (6 bases). The CDR3 extends over 14 amino acids. Trimming shortened V by 4 bases and J by 6 bases, and 14 bases separated the two germline ends. The germline gives CDR1 SNHLY, CDR2 FYNNEI. CDR3 in DNA: TGTGCCAGCAGTGTTAACAGGGTAACCGATACGCAGTATTTT. Its translation is CASSVNRVTDTQYF. The full variable domain, with the rest looked up from reference TRBV2 and TRBJ2-3, is EPEVTQTPSHQVTQMGQEVILRCVPISNHLYFYWYRQILGQKVEFLVSFYNNEISEKSEIFDDQFSVERPDGSNFTLKIRSTKLEDSAMYFCASSVNRVTDTQYFGPGTRLTVL.

This clone came up a few times. The chain uses TRBV29-1 and TRBJ2-6; no clear D gene. The CDR3 extends over 15 amino acids. The V and J ends lost 4 bases and 4 bases respectively, with 14 bases between them. Looked up from germline, CDR1 is SQVTM and CDR2 is ANQGSEA. The CDR3 DNA is TGCAGCGTTGCCGGCTCCCCGTTGGGGGCCAACGTCCTGACTTTC. It is translated as CSVAGSPLGANVLTF. Complete variable domain (other parts from reference TRBV29-1 and TRBJ2-6): SAVISQKPSRDICQRGTSLTIQCQVDSQVTMMFWYRQQPGQSLTLIATANQGSEATYESGFVIDKFPISRPNLTFSTLTVSNMSPEDSSIYLCSVAGSPLGANVLTFGAGSRLTVL.

The rearrangement uses TRBV6-6 and TRBJ2-7; D gene ambiguous. V lost 2 bases and J lost 3, with 5 bases in between. This CDR3 is 12 amino acids long. CDR1 and CDR2 (germline): MNHNY, SVGAGI (reference sequence). CDR3 amino acids: CASSYRVYEQYF. CDR3 coding DNA: TGTGCCAGCAGTTACAGGGTCTACGAGCAGTACTTC.

The chain has TRBV28 and TRBJ2-7, with 7 bases that match TRBD2. The CDR3 totals 15 residues. V lost 6 bases to trimming and J lost 0 bases; unmatched junction nucleotides: 8. The germline gives CDR1 MDHEN, CDR2 SYDVKM. DNA for the CDR3: TGTGCCAGCAGCCCCCCCGGGGGGATCTCCTACGAGCAGTACTTC. It yields the protein CASSPPGGISYEQYF. Drawing the rest from reference TRBV28 and TRBJ2-7, the complete variable domain is DVKVTQSSRYLVKRTGEKVFLECVQDMDHENMFWYRQDPGLGLRLIYFSYDVKMKEKGDIPEGYSVSREKKERFSLILESASTNQTSMYLCASSPPGGISYEQYFGPGTRLTVT.

The chain uses TRBV7-2 and TRBJ1-3, with D unclear. V lost 2 bases and J lost 0, with 11 bases in between. CDR3 size: 16 residues. CDR1 and CDR2 from the germline V gene are SGHTA and FQGNSA. CDR3 in DNA: TGTGCCAGCAGCTTATGGACGGACCTCTCTGGAAACACCATATATTTT. It specifies CASSLWTDLSGNTIYF. The full variable domain, completed using reference TRBV7-2 and TRBJ1-3, is GAGVSQSPSNKVTEKGKDVELRCDPISGHTALYWYRQSLGQGLEFLIYFQGNSAPDKSGLPSDRFSAERTGGSVSTLTIQRTQQEDSAVYLCASSLWTDLSGNTIYFGEGSWLTVV.

This clone was seen at least ten times. No conserved phenylalanine or tryptophan is present at the end of the CDR3, so a read error is the likely explanation. It is unclear where the CDR3 begins or ends on the DNA, so no DNA is shown, and the CDR3 is as TCRdb lists it. The chain recombines TRBV5-6 with TRBJ1-4. Counting both end residues, the CDR3 totals 13 amino acids. In germline, CDR1 is SGHDT, CDR2 YYEEEE. CDR3 amino acids: CASSLYQGSNRDL.

V gene TRBV28 combines with J gene TRBJ2-7; 13 bases are shared with TRBD2. CDR1 is MDHEN and CDR2 is SYDVKM in the germline V gene. With V trimmed by 6 bases and J by 2 bases, 4 bases remained unmatched. The CDR3 covers 15 residues. The CDR3 coding sequence is TGTGCCAGCAGAGCCGGGACTAGCGGGGCCTACGAGCAGTACTTC. It specifies CASRAGTSGAYEQYF.